These 2 T cell receptor beta chains were sequenced from one sample in a study of PD-L1 blockade in urothelial cancer. The assay was immunoSEQ multiplex PCR, and TCRdb's table has in-frame clones only and misses some. The table lists some 40,000 clones, approximately 80% of them singletons. Specified time point: peripheral blood 6 weeks after treatment start. The sequencing used PBMCs, collected around atezolizumab (anti-PD-L1) treatment. These receptors came from a man in his forties or fifties with urothelial cancer.

V and J are TRBV11-2 and TRBJ1-2; D unresolved. Trimming pared 1 base from V and 4 bases from J, leaving 4 bases between. Germline CDR1 is SGHAT and CDR2 is FQNNGV. There are 12 residues in the CDR3. CDR3 DNA sequence: TGTGCCAGCAGCTTAGCTAGCTATGGCTACACCTTC. Its translation is CASSLASYGYTF.

The chain combines TRBV5-1 with TRBJ1-1, with D possibly being TRBD1 (6 bases). CDR1 and CDR2 (germline): SGHRS, YFSETQ. V gave up 0 bases and J gave up 1 base, with 13 bases separating them. The CDR3 has 16 residues. The CDR3 region is CASSLGVGGANTEAFF. The CDR3 DNA sequence: TGCGCCAGCAGCTTGGGGGTAGGGGGGGCGAACACTGAAGCTTTCTTT.